This TCR beta chain was found in a study of Tregs in tolerant kidney transplant recipients. The CDR3 consists of 14 residues. The germline V gene has CDR1 SGHAT and CDR2 FQNNGV. Between the trimmed V and J ends, which lost 5 bases and 1 base, there was a span of 11 bases. This clone was seen a single time. Assay: immunoSEQ multiplex PCR; the TCRdb copy retains only in-frame clones and omits some. The sample includes about 78,000 clones, around 90% of them seen just once. Sequenced here: Tregs from blood, sampled before the transplant. The source is a human donor who received a combined kidney and bone marrow transplant. V usage is TRBV11-2 and J usage is TRBJ2-5; a weak D match, TRBD2 (5 bases). CDR3 in DNA: TGTGCCAGCAGCCCCTCGCGGGCCCAAGAGACCCAGTACTTC. Amino acid sequence: CASSPSRAQETQYF.